What follows describes a single TCR beta chain. Its target is not known. Original methodology: Researchers built a distant-metastasis classifier for papillary thyroid cancer that drew on CDR3 differences across clinicopathological groups. From the PCR reads, TCRdb re-called clones with MiXCR. The V and J calls and clone size come from TCRdb's table, not from the authors' own analysis. The table includes 25,000 to 30,000 clones, roughly 23% detected once. The data stem from a study of metastatic and nonmetastatic thyroid tumors. Study background: Patients with malignant and benign thyroid disease provided blood and tumor or nodule tissue, whose repertoires were compared. Study results and limitations: The reported finding was significantly higher TCR beta diversity in malignant thyroid tumors relative to benign nodules, in blood and tumor.

Patients had received no treatment of any kind before thyroid surgery. Material for sequencing was blood. This TCR was recovered from a female donor with papillary thyroid cancer or a benign thyroid nodule (not recorded which). Some clones in this sample may be carry-over from other donors' samples.

The CDR3 sequence is CASNGGIRHYEQYF. The CDR3 region has the DNA TGTGCCAGCAATGGGGGAATAAGACACTACGAGCAGTACTTC. The rearrangement uses TRBV6-1 and TRBJ2-7, with D tentatively TRBD1 or TRBD2 (5 bases each). The V end was cut by 7 bases, the J end by 3 bases, with 16 bases between. The CDR3 loop spans 14 amino acids. Germline CDR1 reads MNHNS; CDR2 reads SASEGT.